The TCR beta chain under discussion was sequenced for a study of T cell responses to AZD1222 COVID-19 vaccine. Turning to the study itself: It was second doses at about 4 or about 12 weeks that were pooled. Whole-study findings and limits: It should be noted that donors were predominantly white British and more often female, and clonal diversity was possibly underestimated. An increase in Spike-specific TCR breadth and depth was observed after two AZD1222 doses.

In germline, CDR1 is LGHDT, CDR2 YNNKEL (reference sequence). The V gene lost 4 bases and the J gene lost 7 bases, with 11 bases spanning the gap. The CDR3 contains 14 residues. This clone was found once. Its target is not known. Assay: immunoSEQ multiplex PCR; the TCRdb copy retains only in-frame clones and omits some. The sample has 100,000 to 150,000 clones, about 93% seen once; the top ten hold about 5%. The sample in question was peripheral blood, obtained on day 0 of AZD1222 vaccination. This TCR was recovered from an adult in good health. This chain joins TRBV3-1 (or the pseudogene TRBV3-2) and TRBJ1-6, with TRBD1 as a possible D gene (6 bases). The CDR3 DNA sequence: TGTGCCAGCAGCCGAACCGGGACAAATTCACCCCTCCACTTT. The encoded protein is CASSRTGTNSPLHF.